One and the same sample provided the 26 T cell receptor beta chains below, sequenced in a study of patients and donors after allogeneic stem cell transplantation. In TCRdb, the RT-PCR reads were re-called with MiXCR into one record per CDR3 protein. The table includes roughly 960,000 distinct CDR3 sequences, more than 15% detected once. Sequenced: blood, either unsorted or a sorted T cell fraction (not recorded which). The receptors shown here come from a human donor who was either an allogeneic HSCT recipient or a stem cell or donor lymphocyte infusion donor (not recorded which). It is not recorded whose cells these are; they may come from a transplant donor.

This clonotype was seen more than once but under ten times. The chain couples TRBV7-2 to TRBJ1-5; D call uncertain. This CDR3 has 15 amino acids. V dropped 2 bases and J dropped 9 bases, with 17 bases sitting between them. Per the germline V gene, CDR1 is SGHTA and CDR2 is FQGNSA. CDR3 in amino acids: CASSLRGLSAWPQHF. The CDR3 DNA reads TGTGCCAGCAGCTTAAGAGGGCTGTCAGCGTGGCCCCAGCATTTT.

The V and J genes are TRBV6-1 and TRBJ2-5; 9 bases are a match to TRBD2. J gave up 5 bases and V 7 bases, and 8 bases lay outside the gene matches. The CDR3 runs 14 residues. Germline lookup yields CDR1 MNHNS and CDR2 SASEGT. This CDR3 is CASIISGRGETQYF. CDR3 DNA: TGTGCCAGCATCATTAGCGGGAGAGGTGAGACCCAGTACTTC.

There are a few counts of this clonotype. V is TRBV29-1 and J is TRBJ1-1, with D hard to call. Looked up from germline, CDR1 is SQVTM and CDR2 is ANQGSEA. The CDR3 covers 14 residues. V lost 6 bases and J 1 base, leaving 15 bases between the germline ends. The CDR3 loop reads CSVYVGVRNTEAFF. DNA of the CDR3: TGCAGCGTATATGTGGGTGTGAGGAACACTGAAGCTTTCTTT.

This clonotype was seen at least ten times. J is TRBJ2-2 and V is TRBV5-1; D is perhaps TRBD1 or TRBD2 (6 bases each). Trimming stripped 4 bases from V and 0 bases from J, with 10 bases between. Germline V lookup: CDR1 SGHRS, CDR2 YFSETQ. CDR3 length: 15 residues. The CDR3 is CASSGGQANTGELFF. The CDR3 DNA follows: TGCGCCAGCAGCGGGGGGCAGGCGAACACCGGGGAGCTGTTTTTT.

The chain joins TRBV9 to TRBJ1-2, with 10 positions matching TRBD1. Unmatched junction bases numbered 8, after V lost 2 bases and J lost 7 bases. The CDR3 is 15 amino acids. Per the germline V gene, CDR1 is SGDLS and CDR2 is YYNGEE. CDR3 amino acids: CASSVGTGDRRGYTF. In nucleotides, the CDR3 is TGTGCCAGCAGCGTTGGGACAGGGGATCGACGTGGCTACACCTTC.

This chain links TRBV6-2 or TRBV6-3 with TRBJ2-2; 8 bases match TRBD2. V gave up 7 bases and J gave up 5 bases; unmatched junction bases: 9. Germline CDR1 reads MNHEY; CDR2 reads SVGEGT. The CDR3 is 15 amino acids. CDR3 region: CASTPLSGNTGELFF. The CDR3 DNA sequence: TGTGCCAGCACTCCCCTTAGCGGGAATACCGGGGAGCTGTTTTTT.

The genes are TRBV21-1 and TRBJ2-7; TRBD2 is the table's D call and was not checked against the DNA. TRBV21-1 is marked as a pseudogene. This CDR3 comprises 17 residues. The CDR3 bases are TGTGCCAGCAGCAAACCGTGCCTAGCGGGAGTCCCCTACGAGCAGTACTTC. Its protein product is CASSKPCLAGVPYEQYF.

This clonotype has only a few counts. The chain joins TRBV27 to TRBJ2-5; D is undetermined. The CDR3 has 13 amino acids. CDR1 MNHEY and CDR2 SMNVEV come from the germline V gene (reference sequence). Trimming cost V 7 bases and J 1 base, with 10 bases left between them. The CDR3 nucleotides are TGTGCCAGCAAGAAGACTCTCCAAGAGACCCAGTACTTC. This codes for CASKKTLQETQYF.

This clonotype was detected only a few times. V gene TRBV7-2 combines with J gene TRBJ1-4; D may be TRBD1 (5 bases). This CDR3 is 16 amino acids long. Germline CDR1 SGHTA, CDR2 FQGNSA. Trimming took 3 bases from V and 4 from J, leaving 15 bases between them. CDR3 coding DNA: TGTGCCAGCAGCTTGGGGGTGCAGTTCGTTAATGAAAAACTGTTTTTT. Its protein product is CASSLGVQFVNEKLFF.

This clonotype appeared a few times. The chain employs TRBV7-2 and TRBJ2-3; unclear D gene. CDR3 length: 15 amino acids. The germline gives CDR1 SGHTA, CDR2 FQGNSA. V was clipped by 3 bases and J by 2 bases, with 12 bases between them. The CDR3, as DNA: TGTGCCAGCAGCTTTCCGGAAGGTCCCACAGATACGCAGTATTTT. Protein: CASSFPEGPTDTQYF.

The chain uses TRBV27 and TRBJ1-5; D ambiguous. Germline V gene data show CDR1 as MNHEY and CDR2 as SMNVEV (reference sequence). The CDR3 covers 14 residues. V was cut by 5 bases and J by 5 bases, with 13 bases left in between. The CDR3 DNA sequence: TGTGCCAGCAGTCCCCGACGGACTGATCAGCCCCAGCATTTT. Protein sequence: CASSPRRTDQPQHF.

In this sample, this clonotype turned up a few times. The J gene is TRBJ2-5, the V gene TRBV10-3; 15 bases align to TRBD2. Germline V gene sequence: CDR1 ENHRY, CDR2 SYGVKD. This CDR3 has 16 amino acids. Unmatched junction bases numbered 11, after V lost 11 bases and J lost 4 bases. This CDR3 is CASLPGLAGGRETQYF. The DNA of the CDR3 is TGTGCCTCACTACCGGGACTAGCGGGAGGTCGAGAGACCCAGTACTTC.

The chain's CDR3 is CASSQGQGESQPQHF. For the CDR3, the DNA is TGTGCCAGCAGCCAAGGTCAGGGGGAGAGTCAGCCCCAGCATTTT. This chain joins TRBV4-2 and TRBJ1-5; 7 bases are a match to TRBD1. With 1 base clipped from V and 6 bases from J, the junction kept 6 bases outside the gene matches. This CDR3 has 15 residues. CDR1 is LGHNA, CDR2 YNFKEQ, per germline.

This sequence joins TRBV19 and TRBJ1-6, with 7 positions matching TRBD1. Germline V gene lookup returns CDR1 LNHDA and CDR2 SQIVND (reference sequence). V was clipped by 5 bases and J by 3 bases; unmatched bases: 7. This CDR3 has 16 residues. CDR3 DNA sequence: TGTGCCAGTAGTGTCAACAGGGGAGGCTATAATTCACCCCTCCACTTT. This translates into CASSVNRGGYNSPLHF.

The chain carries TRBV11-2 and TRBJ2-5; TRBD2 agrees at 9 bases. Trimming at V came to 1 base and at J to 1 base, leaving 16 bases not matched to a gene. The CDR3 loop spans 20 amino acids. Germline V lookup: CDR1 SGHAT, CDR2 FQNNGV. The DNA for the CDR3 is TGTGCCAGCAGCTTAGGGGGGCGGAATAGCGGGAGAATGGGCCAAGAGACCCAGTACTTC. Its translation: CASSLGGRNSGRMGQETQYF.

The chain is built from TRBV5-4 and TRBJ2-1; D possibly corresponds to TRBD2 (6 bases). Trimming stripped 4 bases from V and 4 bases from J, with 18 bases between. The CDR3 contains 16 residues. The V gene's germline CDR1 is SGHNT and CDR2 YYREEE (reference sequence). The CDR3 sequence: CASSDVVGGWYNEQFF. CDR3 DNA: TGTGCCAGCAGCGATGTGGTGGGAGGATGGTACAATGAGCAGTTCTTC.

The rearrangement uses TRBV11-2 and TRBJ1-2; tentative D call: TRBD1 (6 bases). V lost 5 bases to trimming and J lost 7 bases, with 23 bases between them. This CDR3 is built from 16 residues. In germline, CDR1 is SGHAT, CDR2 FQNNGV. The CDR3 region has the DNA TGTGCCAGCAGCCAGTTGTCGGGGGCGCACGGGACTGGCTACACCTTC. It is translated as CASSQLSGAHGTGYTF.

The sample holds a few counts of this clonotype. V and J are TRBV6-5 and TRBJ1-5; D might be TRBD1 (5 bases). The CDR3 is 13 amino acids. V lost 4 bases and J 9 bases, leaving 13 bases between the germline ends. CDR1 MNHEY and CDR2 SVGAGI come from the germline V gene. The CDR3 loop reads CASSSGPQAPQHF. CDR3 bases: TGTGCCAGCAGTTCGGGGCCACAGGCGCCCCAGCATTTT.

The CDR3 spells CASSVGPGGSQETQYF. CDR3 in DNA: TGTGCCAGCAGCGTAGGGCCAGGGGGAAGCCAAGAGACCCAGTACTTC. The chain carries TRBV9 and TRBJ2-5, with TRBD1 identical over 7 bases. The CDR3 is made up of 16 amino acids. Per the germline V gene, CDR1 is SGDLS and CDR2 is YYNGEE. Trimming took 0 bases from V and 1 from J; bases not matched to a gene: 6.

There are a few counts of this clonotype. The chain uses TRBV27 and TRBJ2-3, with TRBD2 matching 8 bases. Germline CDR1 and CDR2: MNHEY and SMNVEV (reference sequence). Trimming at V came to 8 bases and at J to 0 bases, leaving 7 bases not matched to a gene. The CDR3 contains 15 residues. The CDR3 bases are TGTGCCAGCGTAGCGGGGTCCACTAGCACAGATACGCAGTATTTT. It is translated as CASVAGSTSTDTQYF.

The J gene is TRBJ2-7, the V gene TRBV5-1; 10 positions agree with TRBD1. The CDR3 runs 15 residues. Germline lookup yields CDR1 SGHRS and CDR2 YFSETQ. The V segment lost 3 bases and the J segment 3 bases; nucleotides outside the gene matches: 6. The CDR3, as DNA: TGCGCCAGCAGCTCGGGACAGGGGTTTTTCTACGAGCAGTACTTC. Translated: CASSSGQGFFYEQYF.

The chain joins TRBV9 to TRBJ2-1; D may be TRBD2 (5 bases). Germline values: CDR1 SGDLS, CDR2 YYNGEE. V lost 4 bases and J 7 bases, leaving 15 bases between the germline ends. This CDR3 spans 14 amino acids. CDR3 DNA sequence: TGTGCCAGCAGCTCCTCAAGCCGGGGAAATGAGCAGTTCTTC. This gives the protein CASSSSSRGNEQFF. Based on the CDR3 plus reference TRBV9 and TRBJ2-1, the full variable domain is DSGVTQTPKHLITATGQRVTLRCSPRSGDLSVYWYQQSLDQGLQFLIQYYNGEERAKGNILERFSAQQFPDLHSELNLSSLELGDSALYFCASSSSSRGNEQFFGPGTRLTVL.

This clonotype was recorded once. The rearrangement links TRBV6-4 to TRBJ1-3, with D uncertain. V lost 2 bases to trimming and J lost 0 bases, with 14 bases between them. From germline, CDR1 is MRHNA and CDR2 SNTAGT. The CDR3 is 17 amino acids. CDR3 protein: CASSDPAGGNSGNTIYF. For the CDR3, the DNA is TGTGCCAGCAGTGACCCAGCGGGAGGGAACTCTGGAAACACCATATATTTT.

This clonotype turned up a few times. The chain has TRBV6-5 and TRBJ1-1; D call uncertain. CDR3 size: 14 residues. V shed 3 bases and J shed 3 bases, with 11 bases lying between them. The V gene's germline CDR1 is MNHEY and CDR2 SVGAGI. The CDR3 DNA reads as TGTGCCAGCAGTTATGAGGCGGAGTACACTGAAGCTTTCTTT. It specifies CASSYEAEYTEAFF.

V and J are TRBV5-5 and TRBJ2-5; D call uncertain. Germline-derived CDR1 and CDR2 are SGHKS and YYEKEE (reference sequence). Trimming stripped 1 base from V and 4 bases from J, with 11 bases between. The CDR3 sequence is 14 residues long. CDR3 coding DNA: TGTGCCAGCAGCTTGTCGGCCAGGCCAGAGACCCAGTACTTC. Translating it yields CASSLSARPETQYF.

There are a few counts of this clonotype. The J gene is TRBJ2-7, the V gene TRBV29-1; tentative D call: TRBD2 (6 bases). This CDR3 has 13 residues. Trimming took off 3 bases at V and 10 bases at J, with 19 bases between the two ends. The germline CDR1 and CDR2 sequences are SQVTM and ANQGSEA. The DNA for the CDR3 is TGCAGCGTTGACTCCGGGGACTCGACGAGTCAGTACTTC. Protein: CSVDSGDSTSQYF.